These 3 T cell receptor beta chains were all obtained from the same sample, sequenced in a study of metastatic and nonmetastatic thyroid tumors. Every patient was untreated before thyroid surgery. TCRdb reassembled clones from the PCR reads with MiXCR. This table holds around 37,000 clones, roughly a quarter found once. The specimen sequenced was blood. These receptors all stem from a female donor with papillary thyroid cancer or a benign thyroid nodule (not recorded which). Some clones in this sample may be carry-over from other donors' samples.

This clone is medium-sized (0.01 to 0.1%) by share. The chain carries TRBV28 and TRBJ1-5; D call uncertain. V lost 5 bases and J lost 10, with 15 bases in between. This CDR3 spans 13 amino acids. CDR1 MDHEN and CDR2 SYDVKM come from the germline V gene. CDR3: CASSDGIRSPQHF. In DNA form, the CDR3 reads TGTGCCAGCAGTGACGGGATACGATCCCCCCAGCATTTT.

To note about this clone: Germline and junction disagree at one end, which may indicate a read error. V usage is TRBV7-3 and J usage is TRBJ1-2; D is possibly TRBD1 (6 bases). The CDR3 runs to 15 residues. CDR1 is SGHTA, CDR2 FQGTGA, per germline. CDR3 in amino acids: CASSLYSGQHYGYTF. As DNA, the CDR3 is TGTGCCAGCAGCTTGTATTCGGGACAACACTATGGATACACCTTC. Combining the CDR3 with reference TRBV7-3 and TRBJ1-2 gives the whole variable domain GAGVSQTPSNKVTEKGKYVELRCDPISGHTALYWYRQSLGQGPEFLIYFQGTGAADDSGLPNDRFFAVRPEGSVSTLKIQRTERGDSAVYLCASSLYSGQHYGYTFGSGTRLTVV.

The CDR3 DNA is TGTGCCAGCAGTGAAAGGCTGGGGGCTTCCTACGAGCAGTACTTC. As protein: CASSERLGASYEQYF. The chain employs TRBV6-1 and TRBJ2-7; D perhaps matches TRBD1 (6 bases). The CDR3 has 15 residues. The germline gives CDR1 MNHNS, CDR2 SASEGT. Trimming left V 2 bases short and J 1 base short, with 12 bases between.